The present T cell receptor beta chain was sequenced within a study of cytomegalovirus exposure and HLA in healthy donors. About the research overall: The roughly 120 validation repertoires, a later analysis reported, used the same platform as the 666 first-cohort repertoires.

Method: immunoSEQ multiplex PCR; TCRdb's copy keeps in-frame clones and lacks some. This table has around 150,000 clones, 85% to 90% appearing once. Study results and caveats: The classifier was said to identify cytomegalovirus status with high specificity and sensitivity. The authors listed 150 to 200 TCR beta chains as cytomegalovirus-associated.

Germline lookup yields CDR1 MNHNY and CDR2 SVGAGI (reference sequence). The CDR3 contains 16 residues. The J segment lost 0 bases and the V segment lost 6 bases, leaving 7 bases of the junction unmatched. With respect to this clone: Its antigen remains unidentified.

This TCR came from a woman younger than 35 in good health and CMV-seropositive. Material for sequencing was PBMCs. The rearrangement joins TRBV6-6 to TRBJ2-1, with 8 positions matching TRBD1. CDR3 amino acids: CASSRRDRSSYNEQFF. In DNA, the CDR3 is TGTGCCAGCAGCCGAAGGGACAGGAGCTCCTACAATGAGCAGTTCTTC.